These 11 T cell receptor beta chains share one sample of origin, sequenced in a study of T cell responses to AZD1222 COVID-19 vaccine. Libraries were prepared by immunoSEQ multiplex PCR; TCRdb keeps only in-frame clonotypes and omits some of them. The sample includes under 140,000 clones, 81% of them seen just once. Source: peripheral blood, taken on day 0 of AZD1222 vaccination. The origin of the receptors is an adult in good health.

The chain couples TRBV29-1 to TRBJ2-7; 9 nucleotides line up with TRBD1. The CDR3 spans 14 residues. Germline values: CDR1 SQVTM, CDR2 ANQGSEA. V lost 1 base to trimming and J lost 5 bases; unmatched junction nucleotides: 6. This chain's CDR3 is CSVEAGTGSHEQYF. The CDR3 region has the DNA TGCAGCGTTGAAGCCGGGACAGGGAGCCACGAGCAGTACTTC.

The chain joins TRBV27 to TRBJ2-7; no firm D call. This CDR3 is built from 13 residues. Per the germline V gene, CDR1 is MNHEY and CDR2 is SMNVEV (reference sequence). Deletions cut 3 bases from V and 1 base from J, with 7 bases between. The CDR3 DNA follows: TGTGCCAGCAGTTTGGGCCGGTCCTACGAGCAGTACTTC. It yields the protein CASSLGRSYEQYF.

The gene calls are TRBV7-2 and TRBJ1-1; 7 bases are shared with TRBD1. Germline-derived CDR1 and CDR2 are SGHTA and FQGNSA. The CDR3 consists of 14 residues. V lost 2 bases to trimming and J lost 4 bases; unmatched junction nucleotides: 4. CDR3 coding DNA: TGTGCCAGCAGCTTAACGACAGGGACCACTGAAGCTTTCTTT. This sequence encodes CASSLTTGTTEAFF.

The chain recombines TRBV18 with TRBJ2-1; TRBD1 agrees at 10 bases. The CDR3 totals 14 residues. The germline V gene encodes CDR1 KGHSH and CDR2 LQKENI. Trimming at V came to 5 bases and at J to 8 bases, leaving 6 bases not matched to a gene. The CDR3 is CASSTGQGYDEQFF. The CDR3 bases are TGTGCCAGCTCAACGGGACAGGGGTACGATGAGCAGTTCTTC.

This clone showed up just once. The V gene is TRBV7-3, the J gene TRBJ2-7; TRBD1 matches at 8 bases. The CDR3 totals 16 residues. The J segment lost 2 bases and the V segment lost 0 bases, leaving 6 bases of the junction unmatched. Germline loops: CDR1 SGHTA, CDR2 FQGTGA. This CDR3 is CASSLTAGTGTYEQYF. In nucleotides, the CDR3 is TGTGCCAGCAGCTTAACGGCCGGGACAGGAACCTACGAGCAGTACTTC.

The CDR3 loop reads CASSNGRAGRGTTNEKLFF. CDR3 DNA sequence: TGTGCCAGCAGCAATGGCAGGGCAGGGAGGGGAACAACTAATGAAAAACTGTTTTTT. The chain links TRBV21-1 to TRBJ1-4. TRBV21-1 is given as a pseudogene. There are 19 residues in the CDR3.

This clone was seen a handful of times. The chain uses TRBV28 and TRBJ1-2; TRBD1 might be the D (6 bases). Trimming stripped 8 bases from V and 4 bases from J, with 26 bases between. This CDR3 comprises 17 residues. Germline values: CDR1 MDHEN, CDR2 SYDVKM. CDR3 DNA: TGTGCCAGCCTTACGAGGGGCACCCGGGGGCGGAGCTATGGCTACACCTTC. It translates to CASLTRGTRGRSYGYTF.

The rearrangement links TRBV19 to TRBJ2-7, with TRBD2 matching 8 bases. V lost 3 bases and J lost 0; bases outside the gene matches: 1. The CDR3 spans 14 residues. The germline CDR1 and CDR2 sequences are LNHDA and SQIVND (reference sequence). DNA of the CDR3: TGTGCCAGTAGTATTCGGGAGGGCTCCTACGAGCAGTACTTC. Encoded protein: CASSIREGSYEQYF.

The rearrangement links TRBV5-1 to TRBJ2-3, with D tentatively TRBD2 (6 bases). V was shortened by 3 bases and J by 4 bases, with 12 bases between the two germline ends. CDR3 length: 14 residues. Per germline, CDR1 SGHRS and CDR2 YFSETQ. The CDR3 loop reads CASSSGVPPDTQYF. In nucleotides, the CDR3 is TGCGCCAGCAGCTCGGGGGTCCCCCCAGATACGCAGTATTTT.

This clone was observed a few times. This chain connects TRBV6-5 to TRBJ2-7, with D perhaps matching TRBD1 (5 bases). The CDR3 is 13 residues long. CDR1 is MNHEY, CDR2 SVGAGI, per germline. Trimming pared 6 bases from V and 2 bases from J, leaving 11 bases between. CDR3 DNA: TGTGCCAGCAGGCTTGACAGTCCCTACGAGCAGTACTTC. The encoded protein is CASRLDSPYEQYF.

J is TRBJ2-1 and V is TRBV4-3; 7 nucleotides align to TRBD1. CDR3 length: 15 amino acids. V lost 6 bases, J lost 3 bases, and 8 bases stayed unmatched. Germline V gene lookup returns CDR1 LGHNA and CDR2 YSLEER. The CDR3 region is CASSLTRDSYNEQFF. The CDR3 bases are TGCGCCAGCAGTTTAACCCGGGACAGCTACAATGAGCAGTTCTTC.